This T cell receptor (beta chain) was captured in a study of blood T cell repertoires in COVID-19. This CDR3 has 15 residues. V shed 6 bases, J shed 3 bases, and the junction held 6 bases outside the gene matches. Per the germline V gene, CDR1 is MNHEY and CDR2 is SVGAGI. Profiled with immunoSEQ multiplex PCR; TCRdb holds only in-frame clones, not every one. Here the sample spans tens of thousands of clones, around 87% being singletons. The receptor was derived from a man older than 75 with active or convalescent COVID-19. This chain links TRBV6-5 with TRBJ1-5, with 9 bases fitting TRBD1. The sample comprised peripheral blood. DNA of the CDR3: TGTGCCAGCAGCCCGGGACAGGGCACCAATCAGCCCCAGCATTTT. Encoded protein: CASSPGQGTNQPQHF.